This TCR beta chain was identified during a study of T cells after yellow fever vaccination. Study background: With SMART-Seq v4 Ultra Low Input, the fractions containing low cell numbers were prepared.

The J segment lost 4 bases and the V segment lost 7 bases, leaving 22 bases of the junction unmatched. The CDR3 sequence is 19 residues long. The germline gives CDR1 MNHEY, CDR2 SVGEGT. Via MiXCR, TCRdb re-called the 5' RACE reads, giving one row per CDR3 protein. The sample contains roughly 330,000 distinct CDR3 sequences, approximately 3.9% of which appear only once. This clonotype turned up a few times. This material consisted of PBMCs, taken 5 days after the yellow fever booster vaccination. The J gene is TRBJ1-5, the V gene TRBV6-2 or TRBV6-3; 7 nucleotides align to TRBD1. This TCR was sampled from a man younger than 35 who received the YFV17D yellow fever vaccine. The CDR3 reads CASKKSPHTRDSNNQPQHF. The CDR3 nucleotides are TGTGCCAGCAAGAAGAGCCCACATACCCGGGACAGCAATAATCAGCCCCAGCATTTT.